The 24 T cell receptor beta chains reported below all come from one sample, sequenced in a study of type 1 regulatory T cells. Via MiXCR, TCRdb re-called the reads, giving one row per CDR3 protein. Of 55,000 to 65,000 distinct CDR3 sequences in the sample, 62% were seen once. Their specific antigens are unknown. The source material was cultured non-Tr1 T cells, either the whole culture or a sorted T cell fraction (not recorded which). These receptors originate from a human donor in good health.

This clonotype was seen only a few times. CDR3 protein: CASSSTLAGGYYEQYF. The CDR3 DNA follows: TGTGCCAGCAGCTCCACACTAGCGGGGGGATACTACGAGCAGTACTTC. The rearrangement joins TRBV5-5 to TRBJ2-7, with 12 bases lining up with TRBD2. Germline V gene lookup returns CDR1 SGHKS and CDR2 YYEKEE (reference sequence). Unmatched junction bases numbered 7, after V lost 3 bases and J lost 3 bases. CDR3 length: 16 residues. The full variable domain, with the rest looked up from reference TRBV5-5 and TRBJ2-7, is DAGVTQSPTHLIKTRGQQVTLRCSPISGHKSVSWYQQVLGQGPQFIFQYYEKEERGRGNFPDRFSARQFPNYSSELNVNALLLGDSALYLCASSSTLAGGYYEQYFGPGTRLTVT.

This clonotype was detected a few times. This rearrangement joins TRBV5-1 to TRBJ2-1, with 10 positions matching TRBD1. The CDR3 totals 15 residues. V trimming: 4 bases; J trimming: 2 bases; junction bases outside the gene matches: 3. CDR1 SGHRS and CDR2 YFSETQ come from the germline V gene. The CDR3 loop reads CASSQGQGTYNEQFF. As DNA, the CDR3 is TGCGCCAGCAGCCAGGGACAGGGGACCTACAATGAGCAGTTCTTC.

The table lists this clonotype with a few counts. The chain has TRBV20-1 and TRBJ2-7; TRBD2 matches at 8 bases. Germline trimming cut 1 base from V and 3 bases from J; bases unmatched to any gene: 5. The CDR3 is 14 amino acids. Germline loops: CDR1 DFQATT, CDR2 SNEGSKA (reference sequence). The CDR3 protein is CSARGGGRFYEQYF. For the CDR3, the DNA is TGCAGTGCTAGAGGAGGCGGGAGGTTCTACGAGCAGTACTTC.

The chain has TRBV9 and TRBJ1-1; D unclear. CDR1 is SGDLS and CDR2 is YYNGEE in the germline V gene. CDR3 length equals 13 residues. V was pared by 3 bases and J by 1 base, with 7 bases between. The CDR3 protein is CASSETGNTEAFF. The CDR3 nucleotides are TGTGCCAGCAGCGAGACGGGGAACACTGAAGCTTTCTTT. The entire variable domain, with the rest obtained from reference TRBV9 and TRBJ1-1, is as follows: DSGVTQTPKHLITATGQRVTLRCSPRSGDLSVYWYQQSLDQGLQFLIQYYNGEERAKGNILERFSAQQFPDLHSELNLSSLELGDSALYFCASSETGNTEAFFGQGTRLTVV.

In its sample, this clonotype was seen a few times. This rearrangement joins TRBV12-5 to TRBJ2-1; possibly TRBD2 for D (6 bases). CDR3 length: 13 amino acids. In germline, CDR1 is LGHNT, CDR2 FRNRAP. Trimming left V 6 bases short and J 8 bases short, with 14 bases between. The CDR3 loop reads CASGVGGVDEQFF. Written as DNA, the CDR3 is TGTGCTAGTGGGGTTGGCGGGGTAGATGAGCAGTTCTTC.

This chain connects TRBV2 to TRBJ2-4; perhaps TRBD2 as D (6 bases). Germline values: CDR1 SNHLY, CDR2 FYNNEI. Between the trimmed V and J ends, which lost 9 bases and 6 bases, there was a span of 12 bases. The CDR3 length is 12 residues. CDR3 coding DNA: TGTGCCAGTTCTAGCGTTGGAAACATTCAGTACTTC. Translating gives CASSSVGNIQYF.

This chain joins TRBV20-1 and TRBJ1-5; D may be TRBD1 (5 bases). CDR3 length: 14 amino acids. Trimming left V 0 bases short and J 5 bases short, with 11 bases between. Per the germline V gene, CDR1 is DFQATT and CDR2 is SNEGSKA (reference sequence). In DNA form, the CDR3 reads TGCAGTGCTAGAGATGGGGGGGATCATCAGCCCCAGCATTTT. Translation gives CSARDGGDHQPQHF.

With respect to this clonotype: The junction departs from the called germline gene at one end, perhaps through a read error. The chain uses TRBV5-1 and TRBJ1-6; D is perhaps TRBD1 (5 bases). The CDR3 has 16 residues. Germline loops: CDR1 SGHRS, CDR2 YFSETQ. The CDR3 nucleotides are TGCGCCAGCAGCTTGGAGTCGGTGCAGGGTGGTTCACCCTTCCACTTT. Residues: CASSLESVQGGSPFHF.

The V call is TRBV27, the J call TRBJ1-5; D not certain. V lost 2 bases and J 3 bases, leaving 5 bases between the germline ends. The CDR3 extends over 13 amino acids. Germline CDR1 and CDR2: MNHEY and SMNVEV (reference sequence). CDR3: CASSLGDNQPQHF. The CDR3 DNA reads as TGTGCCAGCAGTTTAGGTGACAATCAGCCCCAGCATTTT.

CDR3 region: CASSWMRDRGRDTQYF. The DNA of the CDR3 is TGCGCCAGCAGCTGGATGCGGGACAGGGGTAGAGATACGCAGTATTTT. The V and J genes are TRBV5-1 and TRBJ2-3, with 10 bases fitting TRBD1. The J segment lost 5 bases and the V segment lost 3 bases, leaving 9 bases of the junction unmatched. Germline V gene lookup returns CDR1 SGHRS and CDR2 YFSETQ. The CDR3 is 16 amino acids.

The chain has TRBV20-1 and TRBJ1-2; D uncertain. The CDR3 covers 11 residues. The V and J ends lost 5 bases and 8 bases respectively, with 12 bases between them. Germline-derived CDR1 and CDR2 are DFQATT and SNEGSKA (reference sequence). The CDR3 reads CSALLRSGYTF. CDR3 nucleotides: TGCAGTGCTCTACTCAGGAGCGGCTACACCTTC.

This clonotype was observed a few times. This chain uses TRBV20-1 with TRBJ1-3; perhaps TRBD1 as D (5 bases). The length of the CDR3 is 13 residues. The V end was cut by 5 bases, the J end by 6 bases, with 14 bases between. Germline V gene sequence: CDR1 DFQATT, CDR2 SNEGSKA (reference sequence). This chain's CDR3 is CSAPGEGLNTIYF. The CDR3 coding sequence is TGCAGTGCTCCAGGAGAGGGGTTAAACACCATATATTTT.

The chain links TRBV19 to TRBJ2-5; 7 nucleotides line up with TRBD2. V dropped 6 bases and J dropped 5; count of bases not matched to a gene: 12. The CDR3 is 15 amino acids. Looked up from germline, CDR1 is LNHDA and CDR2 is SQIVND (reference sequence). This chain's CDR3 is CASSSSGAGGETQYF. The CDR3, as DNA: TGTGCCAGTAGCTCTAGCGGAGCTGGTGGGGAGACCCAGTACTTC.

This chain's CDR3 is CATSRESSGRAYNEQFF. The CDR3 DNA reads as TGTGCCACCAGCAGAGAAAGTAGCGGGAGGGCCTACAATGAGCAGTTCTTC. The V gene is TRBV15, the J gene TRBJ2-1, with 11 positions matching TRBD2. This CDR3 region has 17 residues. The junction had 3 bases not matched to a gene; V was cut back by 0 bases and J by 2 bases. In germline, CDR1 is LNHNV, CDR2 YYDKDF (reference sequence).

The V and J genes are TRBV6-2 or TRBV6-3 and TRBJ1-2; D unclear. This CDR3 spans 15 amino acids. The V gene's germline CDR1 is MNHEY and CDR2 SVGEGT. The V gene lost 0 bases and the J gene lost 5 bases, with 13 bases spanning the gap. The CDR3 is CASSYSGGESYGYTF. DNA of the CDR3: TGTGCCAGCAGTTACTCGGGTGGAGAGAGTTATGGCTACACCTTC.

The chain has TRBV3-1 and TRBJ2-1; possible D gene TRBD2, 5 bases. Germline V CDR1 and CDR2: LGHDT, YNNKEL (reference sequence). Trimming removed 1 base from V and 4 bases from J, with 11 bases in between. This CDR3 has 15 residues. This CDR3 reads CASSQARLKYNEQFF. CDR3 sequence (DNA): TGTGCCAGCAGCCAAGCGCGACTAAAGTACAATGAGCAGTTCTTC.

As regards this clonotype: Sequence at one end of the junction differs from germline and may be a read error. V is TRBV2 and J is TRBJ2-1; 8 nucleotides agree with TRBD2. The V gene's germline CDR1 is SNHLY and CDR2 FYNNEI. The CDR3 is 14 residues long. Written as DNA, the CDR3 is TGTGCCAGCAGAGAAATTGGGACTAGTAGTGAGCAGGTCTTC. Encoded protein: CASREIGTSSEQVF.

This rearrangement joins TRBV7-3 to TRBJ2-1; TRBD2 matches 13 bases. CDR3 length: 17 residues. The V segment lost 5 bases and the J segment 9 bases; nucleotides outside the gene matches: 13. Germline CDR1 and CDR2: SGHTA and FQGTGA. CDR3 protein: CASSPTLGLAGDSEQFF. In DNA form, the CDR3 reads TGTGCCAGCAGCCCGACCCTAGGACTAGCGGGAGATAGTGAGCAGTTCTTC.

The chain's CDR3 is CASSQELTTDTQYF. In DNA, the CDR3 is TGCGCCAGCAGCCAAGAATTGACCACAGATACGCAGTATTTT. The genes are TRBV4-3 and TRBJ2-3; D gene unclear. Trimming left V 0 bases short and J 2 bases short, with 6 bases between. Looked up from germline, CDR1 is LGHNA and CDR2 is YSLEER. CDR3 length: 14 amino acids.

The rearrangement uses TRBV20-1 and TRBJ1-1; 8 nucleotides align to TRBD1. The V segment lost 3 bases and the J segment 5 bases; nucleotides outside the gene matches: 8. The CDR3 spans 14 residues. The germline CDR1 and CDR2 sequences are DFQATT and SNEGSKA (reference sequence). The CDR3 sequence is CSASDRQGLTEAFF. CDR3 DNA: TGCAGTGCTAGTGACCGACAGGGGCTAACTGAAGCTTTCTTT.

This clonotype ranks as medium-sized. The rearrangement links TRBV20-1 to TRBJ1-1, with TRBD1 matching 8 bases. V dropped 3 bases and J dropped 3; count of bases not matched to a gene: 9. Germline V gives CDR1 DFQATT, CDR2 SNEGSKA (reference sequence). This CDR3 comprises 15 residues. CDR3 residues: CSARSPLQGDTEAFF. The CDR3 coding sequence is TGCAGTGCTAGGTCCCCTCTACAGGGGGACACTGAAGCTTTCTTT.

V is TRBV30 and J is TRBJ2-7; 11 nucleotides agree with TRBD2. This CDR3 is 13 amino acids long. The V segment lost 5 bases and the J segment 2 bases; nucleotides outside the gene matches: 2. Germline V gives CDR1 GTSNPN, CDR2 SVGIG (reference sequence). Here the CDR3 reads CAWGTSGTYEQYF. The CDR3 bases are TGTGCCTGGGGGACTAGCGGTACCTACGAGCAGTACTTC.

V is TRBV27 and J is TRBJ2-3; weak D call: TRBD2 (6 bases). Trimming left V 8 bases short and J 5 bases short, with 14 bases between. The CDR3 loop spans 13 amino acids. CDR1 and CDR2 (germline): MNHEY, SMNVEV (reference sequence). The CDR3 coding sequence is TGTGCCAGCGGGGGGTCCAACTTAGATACGCAGTATTTT. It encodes CASGGSNLDTQYF.

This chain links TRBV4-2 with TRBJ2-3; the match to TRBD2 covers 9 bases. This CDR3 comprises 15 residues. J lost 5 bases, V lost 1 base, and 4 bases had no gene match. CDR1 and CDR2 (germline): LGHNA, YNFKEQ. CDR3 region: CASSQGTSAGDTQYF. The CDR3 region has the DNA TGTGCCAGCAGCCAAGGGACTAGCGCGGGAGATACGCAGTATTTT.